This T cell receptor (delta chain) was recorded in a study of human gamma delta and Vdelta1 T cells. General study results and limits: Acute myeloid leukemia was reportedly broadly targeted by polyclonal Delta One T cells.

Comments on this clone: Its specificity is not known.

Trimming cost V 0 bases and J 4 bases, with 21 bases left between them. CDR1 and CDR2 from the germline V gene are TSWWSYY and QGS. The CDR3 runs 18 residues. TCRdb re-identified clones in the PCR reads via CATT. The data contain some 13,000 delta-chain clones, 40% to 60% of them singletons. V usage is TRDV1 and J usage is TRDJ1, with D maybe TRDD2 (6 bases). This receptor was identified in a human donor in good health. The source material was Vdelta1 gamma-delta T cells from blood grown in culture (DOT cells). CDR3 DNA: TGTGCTCTTGGGGAACTAGGTGATAGGCCCCCTTCCCGCGATAAACTCATCTTT. Translation gives CALGELGDRPPSRDKLIF.